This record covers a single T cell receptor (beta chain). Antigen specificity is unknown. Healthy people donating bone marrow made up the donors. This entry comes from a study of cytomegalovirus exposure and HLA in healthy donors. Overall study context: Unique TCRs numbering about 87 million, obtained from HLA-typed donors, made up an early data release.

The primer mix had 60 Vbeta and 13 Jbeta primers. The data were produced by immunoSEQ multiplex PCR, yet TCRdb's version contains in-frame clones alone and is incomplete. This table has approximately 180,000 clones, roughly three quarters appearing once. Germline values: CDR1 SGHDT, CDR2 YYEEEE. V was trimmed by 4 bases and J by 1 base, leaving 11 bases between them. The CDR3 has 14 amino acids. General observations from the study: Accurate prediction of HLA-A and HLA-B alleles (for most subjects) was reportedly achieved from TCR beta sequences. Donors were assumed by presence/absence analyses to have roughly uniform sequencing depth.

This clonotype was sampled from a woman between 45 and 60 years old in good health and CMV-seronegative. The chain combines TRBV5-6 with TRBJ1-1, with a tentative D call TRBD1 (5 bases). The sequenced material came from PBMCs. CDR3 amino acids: CASSLGRGNTEAFF. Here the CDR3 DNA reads TGTGCCAGCAGCCTAGGGAGGGGGAACACTGAAGCTTTCTTT.